These 9 T cell receptor beta chains share one sample of origin, sequenced in a study of OX40 agonist ivuxolimab in advanced cancers. Only in-frame clones appear in the TCRdb table, and some are missing; sequencing was by immunoSEQ multiplex PCR. The table has around 140,000 clones, 90% seen once. The specimen comprised CD4+ or CD8+ T cells sorted from blood, sampled in a trial of the OX40 agonist ivuxolimab. The receptor source for this set is an adult with an advanced solid tumor such as melanoma, head and neck, liver or kidney cancer.

The rearrangement links TRBV2 to TRBJ1-1, with TRBD1 as a possible D gene (5 bases). Trimming took 6 bases from V and 3 from J, leaving 17 bases between them. Germline V gives CDR1 SNHLY, CDR2 FYNNEI. The CDR3 is 15 residues long. CDR3 sequence: CASREGLVGDTEAFF. CDR3 nucleotides: TGTGCCAGCAGAGAGGGTCTGGTAGGGGACACTGAAGCTTTCTTT.

In its sample, this clone was seen a few times. The chain recombines TRBV5-1 with TRBJ1-2, with no clear D. Trimming removed 2 bases from V and 6 bases from J, with 11 bases in between. The CDR3 is made up of 13 amino acids. The germline gives CDR1 SGHRS, CDR2 YFSETQ. The CDR3 region is CASSLRDQDGYTF. The CDR3 region has the DNA TGCGCCAGCAGCTTAAGGGATCAGGATGGCTACACCTTC.

This clone was observed a few times. The genes are TRBV9 and TRBJ2-2, with 13 bases lining up with TRBD2. Germline loops: CDR1 SGDLS, CDR2 YYNGEE. CDR3 length equals 17 residues. V shed 3 bases, J shed 5 bases, and the junction held 7 bases outside the gene matches. The CDR3 loop reads CASSAPPGLAGTGELFF. CDR3 coding DNA: TGTGCCAGCAGCGCACCGCCGGGACTAGCGGGAACCGGGGAGCTGTTTTTT.

The chain combines TRBV6-4 with TRBJ1-1, with D perhaps matching TRBD1 (6 bases). Germline lookup yields CDR1 MRHNA and CDR2 SNTAGT. The CDR3 sequence is 13 residues long. V gave up 5 bases and J gave up 0 bases, with 7 bases separating them. For the CDR3, the DNA is TGTGCCAGCAGTAGGACAGTGAACACTGAAGCTTTCTTT. Translation: CASSRTVNTEAFF.

This clone was picked up a small number of times. V gene TRBV12-5 combines with J gene TRBJ2-2; TRBD1 is a possible D gene (5 bases). The CDR3 is 13 residues long. Per germline, CDR1 LGHNT and CDR2 FRNRAP. V dropped 2 bases and J dropped 7 bases, with 8 bases sitting between them. CDR3 sequence (DNA): TGTGCTAGTGGTTTGATGGGGCGCGGGGAGCTGTTTTTT. This gives the protein CASGLMGRGELFF.

V is TRBV30 and J is TRBJ1-4; D not certain. V was shortened by 3 bases and J by 0 bases, with 8 bases between the two germline ends. The CDR3 is made up of 14 amino acids. Germline lookup yields CDR1 GTSNPN and CDR2 SVGIG (reference sequence). The CDR3 nucleotides are TGTGCCTGGAGGTCGGTAGCAACTAATGAAAAACTGTTTTTT. Translating gives CAWRSVATNEKLFF.

V gene TRBV10-2 combines with J gene TRBJ1-4; D remains unclear. Trimming removed 2 bases from V and 5 bases from J, with 21 bases in between. The germline V gene encodes CDR1 WSHSY and CDR2 SAAADI. The CDR3 extends over 18 amino acids. This CDR3 reads CASSEPPHSGVKNEKLFF. The CDR3 region has the DNA TGCGCCAGCAGTGAGCCCCCCCACTCAGGAGTAAAAAATGAAAAACTGTTTTTT.

V and J are TRBV19 and TRBJ1-1; D is ambiguous. Trimming pared 4 bases from V and 3 bases from J, leaving 15 bases between. The CDR3 loop spans 15 amino acids. Germline V gene data show CDR1 as LNHDA and CDR2 as SQIVND (reference sequence). CDR3: CASSTSSSLDTEAFF. The CDR3 DNA sequence: TGTGCCAGTAGTACGTCGTCTTCACTGGACACTGAAGCTTTCTTT.

The CDR3 nucleotides read TGTGCCAGTAGGGCAGGGGTGCGGGAAAAACTGTTTTTT. Translated: CASRAGVREKLFF. This chain uses TRBV19 with TRBJ1-4; possibly TRBD1 for D (6 bases). V lost 6 bases, J lost 8 bases, and 13 bases lay in between. CDR1 and CDR2 from the germline V gene are LNHDA and SQIVND (reference sequence). The CDR3 length is 13 residues.